The 18 T cell receptor beta chains below all came from one sample that was sequenced in a study of T cells in Graves' hyperthyroidism and ophthalmopathy. Amplification targeted TCR beta CDR3 regions from RNA transcripts. HTBI primers were employed in a first-round RT-PCR of the TCR CDR3. TCRdb independently ran MiXCR on the multiplex PCR reads; one entry per CDR3 protein. The table records 500,000 to 550,000 distinct CDR3 sequences, 20% of them present only once. The sequenced sample was blood. The receptors here all came from a man in his late teens or twenties with Graves' hyperthyroidism.

At least ten counts were recorded for this clonotype. The DNA of the CDR3 is TGTGCCAGCAGTATGGGTTTTGAAGAGACCCAGTACTTC. Amino acids: CASSMGFEETQYF. This chain links TRBV12-3 or TRBV12-4 with TRBJ2-5; D gene uncertain. Trimming took off 5 bases at V and 3 bases at J, with 10 bases between the two ends. There are 13 residues in the CDR3.

The rearrangement joins TRBV6-1 to TRBJ2-5, with D perhaps matching TRBD1 (6 bases). V was shortened by 5 bases and J by 4 bases, with 17 bases between the two germline ends. This CDR3 contains 15 residues. Germline CDR1 and CDR2: MNHNS and SASEGT. CDR3 DNA sequence: TGTGCCAGCAGTCGACAGGAAACTATCGGAGAGACCCAGTACTTC. It yields the protein CASSRQETIGETQYF.

This chain joins TRBV29-1 and TRBJ2-7; no clear D gene. Trimming removed 6 bases at V and 4 bases at J, with 22 bases between. Germline lookup yields CDR1 SQVTM and CDR2 ANQGSEA. The CDR3 extends over 15 amino acids. This CDR3 reads CSVRPGDGRLYEQYF. In nucleotides, the CDR3 is TGCAGCGTCCGCCCGGGTGACGGACGTCTATACGAGCAGTACTTC.

This clonotype was found many times. This chain uses TRBV6-1 with TRBJ1-5; no definite D call. From germline, CDR1 is MNHNS and CDR2 SASEGT. V lost 2 bases to trimming and J lost 5 bases, with 4 bases between them. The CDR3 is made up of 12 amino acids. The CDR3 DNA reads TGTGCCAGCAGTGAACCCCATCAGCCCCAGCATTTT. It codes for CASSEPHQPQHF.

This clonotype occurred many times. The gene calls are TRBV9 and TRBJ1-2; D call uncertain. There are 12 residues in the CDR3. The V gene lost 7 bases and the J gene lost 3 bases, with 10 bases spanning the gap. The germline CDR1 and CDR2 sequences are SGDLS and YYNGEE. In nucleotides, the CDR3 is TGTGCCAGCGGGAATAACTACTATGGCTACACCTTC. Encoded protein: CASGNNYYGYTF.

This clonotype occurred a few times. At one end the junction does not follow the germline gene, possibly because of a read error. The chain carries TRBV2 and TRBJ2-7, with TRBD2 as a possible D gene (7 bases). Germline lookup yields CDR1 SNHLY and CDR2 FYNNEI. This CDR3 has 13 residues. The CDR3 region is CASRDRGAYEQYF. CDR3 bases: TGTGCCAGCCGTGACCGGGGGGCATACGAGCAGTACTTC.

Worth noting for this clonotype: A read error may explain this, as a much larger clone is one base away. The chain combines TRBV30 with TRBJ2-5, with D tentatively TRBD2 (7 bases). CDR1 is GTSNPN and CDR2 is SVGIG in the germline V gene (reference sequence). This CDR3 is built from 14 residues. CDR3 loop: CAWSIGGPSETKYF. The CDR3 region has the DNA TGTGCCTGGAGTATCGGGGGGCCTTCAGAGACCAAGTACTTC.

The V and J genes are TRBV6-1 and TRBJ2-1; no reliable D call. CDR1 and CDR2 (germline): MNHNS, SASEGT. The CDR3 is 14 amino acids. The V gene lost 8 bases and the J gene lost 5 bases, with 16 bases spanning the gap. The CDR3, as DNA: TGTGCCAGCCTAAAGGCATTGTGGGACAATGAGCAGTTCTTC. Protein product: CASLKALWDNEQFF.

Only a few counts were recorded for this clonotype. V is TRBV4-1 and J is TRBJ2-5; TRBD2 might be the D (6 bases). The length of the CDR3 is 17 residues. In germline, CDR1 is MGHRA, CDR2 YSYEKL. Between the trimmed V and J ends, which lost 4 bases and 5 bases, there was a span of 23 bases. In DNA, the CDR3 is TGCGCCAGCAGCCTCTACGACGGGCCCTTGGAGGGGGAGACCCAGTACTTC. Translated, it gives CASSLYDGPLEGETQYF.

This clonotype has only a few counts. The chain links TRBV2 to TRBJ2-7; 7 nucleotides match TRBD1. The germline CDR1 and CDR2 sequences are SNHLY and FYNNEI. The CDR3 is 16 residues long. V gave up 4 bases and J gave up 4 bases; unmatched junction bases: 13. The CDR3 DNA sequence: TGTGCCAGCAGTGGCCACATAAGGGACAGATTTTACGAGCAGTACTTC. Translated, it gives CASSGHIRDRFYEQYF.

This clonotype was counted at least ten times. The rearrangement uses TRBV30 and TRBJ1-1, with 10 bases aligning to TRBD1. This CDR3 region has 14 residues. Germline V gene lookup returns CDR1 GTSNPN and CDR2 SVGIG (reference sequence). With 4 bases clipped from V and 5 bases from J, the junction kept 7 bases outside the gene matches. DNA for the CDR3: TGTGCCTGGACGACGGGACAGGGGATTACTGAAGCTTTCTTT. This codes for CAWTTGQGITEAFF.

There are many counts of this clonotype. This chain connects TRBV30 to TRBJ2-4; D unresolved. V was clipped by 4 bases and J by 0 bases, with 7 bases between them. This CDR3 comprises 13 residues. Germline V CDR1 and CDR2: GTSNPN, SVGIG (reference sequence). This chain's CDR3 is CAWTALAKNIQYF. The CDR3 region has the DNA TGTGCCTGGACGGCGTTAGCCAAAAACATTCAGTACTTC.

A few counts support this clonotype. The chain employs TRBV6-2 or TRBV6-3 and TRBJ2-7, with 9 bases that match TRBD1. The CDR3 is 15 residues long. The trim removed 5 bases at V and 5 bases at J, leaving 10 bases unmatched. Germline CDR1 MNHEY, CDR2 SVGEGT. CDR3 region: CASSSSGTGFDEQYF. CDR3 DNA: TGTGCCAGCAGTAGTTCCGGGACAGGGTTCGACGAGCAGTACTTC.

This clonotype has a count of ten or more. The chain has TRBV6-5 and TRBJ2-7, with D possibly TRBD1 on 6 matching bases. V gave up 0 bases and J gave up 4 bases, with 13 bases separating them. CDR3 length: 15 residues. Germline assignment: CDR1 MNHEY and CDR2 SVGAGI. The CDR3 loop reads CASSYSGGRGYEQYF. The CDR3 bases are TGTGCCAGCAGTTACTCTGGCGGCAGGGGTTACGAGCAGTACTTC.

There are many counts of this clonotype. The chain links TRBV6-5 to TRBJ2-2; the D is unclear. Trimming removed 2 bases at V and 7 bases at J, with 17 bases between. CDR1 is MNHEY, CDR2 SVGAGI, per germline. The CDR3 sequence is 16 residues long. CDR3: CASSYSPGPSDGELFF. As DNA, the CDR3 is TGTGCCAGCAGTTACAGCCCGGGTCCTTCCGACGGGGAGCTGTTTTTT.

This clonotype was counted ten times or more. V is TRBV27 and J is TRBJ1-6; perhaps TRBD1 as D (5 bases). Trimming pared 3 bases from V and 9 bases from J, leaving 12 bases between. Germline CDR1 is MNHEY and CDR2 is SMNVEV (reference sequence). The CDR3 covers 14 residues. CDR3 DNA: TGTGCCAGCAGTTTTAGTCCTGGGGGTTCACCCCTCCACTTT. Its translation: CASSFSPGGSPLHF.

This clonotype has at least ten counts. The gene calls are TRBV28 and TRBJ2-7; D unresolved. Trimming left V 5 bases short and J 3 bases short, with 11 bases between. The length of the CDR3 is 13 residues. In germline, CDR1 is MDHEN, CDR2 SYDVKM. The CDR3 sequence is CASSPPRYYEQYF. CDR3 bases: TGTGCCAGCAGTCCCCCCAGGTACTACGAGCAGTACTTC.

This clonotype showed up just a few times. The J gene is TRBJ1-5, the V gene TRBV30; possibly TRBD1 for D (6 bases). The germline CDR1 and CDR2 sequences are GTSNPN and SVGIG (reference sequence). V was clipped by 0 bases and J by 0 bases, with 24 bases between them. The CDR3 runs to 20 residues. The CDR3 DNA reads TGTGCCTGGAGTGTACGGGACAAGGGAATGCTTACCGATAGCAATCAGCCCCAGCATTTT. Its translation is CAWSVRDKGMLTDSNQPQHF.